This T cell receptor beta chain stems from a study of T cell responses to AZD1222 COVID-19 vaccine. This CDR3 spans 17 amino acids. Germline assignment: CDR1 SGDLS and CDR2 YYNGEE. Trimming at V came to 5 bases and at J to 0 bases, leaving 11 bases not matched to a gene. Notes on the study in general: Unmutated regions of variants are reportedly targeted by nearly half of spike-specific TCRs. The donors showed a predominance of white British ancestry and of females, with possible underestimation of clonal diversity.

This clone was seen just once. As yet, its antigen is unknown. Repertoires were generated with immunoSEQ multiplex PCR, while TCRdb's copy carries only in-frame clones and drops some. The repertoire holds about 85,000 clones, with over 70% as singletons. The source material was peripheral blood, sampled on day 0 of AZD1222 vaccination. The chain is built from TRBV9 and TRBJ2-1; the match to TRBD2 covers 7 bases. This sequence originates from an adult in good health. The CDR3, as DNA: TGTGCCAGCAGTGAACCTGGCGGGAGAAGCTCCTACAATGAGCAGTTCTTC. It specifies CASSEPGGRSSYNEQFF.